Below are 24 T cell receptor beta chains sequenced from a single sample in a study of PD-1 blockade in classical Hodgkin lymphoma. Patients all relapsed after autologous stem cell transplantation, and there was variation in brentuximab vedotin exposure. TCRdb's table, derived via immunoSEQ multiplex PCR, lists solely in-frame clones and lacks some. The table has about 110,000 clones, 89% seen once. The material was peripheral blood mononuclear cells (PBMCs), obtained before the second cycle of nivolumab. These receptors were taken from a human donor with classical Hodgkin lymphoma.

The rearrangement joins TRBV28 to TRBJ1-2, with a tentative D call TRBD1 (6 bases). CDR3 length: 13 amino acids. Per the germline V gene, CDR1 is MDHEN and CDR2 is SYDVKM. V lost 6 bases to trimming and J lost 3 bases, with 11 bases between them. The CDR3 here is CASSLGADYGYTF. The DNA of the CDR3 is TGTGCCAGCAGCTTGGGGGCGGACTATGGCTACACCTTC.

This chain connects TRBV19 to TRBJ2-1; D gene unclear. Trimming pared 3 bases from V and 7 bases from J, leaving 7 bases between. CDR1 and CDR2 (germline): LNHDA, SQIVND (reference sequence). The CDR3 contains 12 residues. This chain's CDR3 is CASSIGLNEQFF. The CDR3 region has the DNA TGTGCCAGTAGTATTGGTCTAAATGAGCAGTTCTTC.

This clone came up a few times. CDR3 loop: CASSDVSGSSTGELFF. The CDR3 DNA sequence: TGTGCCAGCAGTGATGTAAGCGGGAGTTCCACCGGGGAGCTGTTTTTT. This chain connects TRBV6-1 to TRBJ2-2; 8 bases fit TRBD2. This CDR3 has 16 amino acids. Losses at the gene ends were 3 bases for V and 4 bases for J; bases not matched to a gene: 7. The germline gives CDR1 MNHNS, CDR2 SASEGT.

The gene calls are TRBV14 and TRBJ2-7; no clear D. The CDR3 loop spans 14 amino acids. Between the trimmed V and J ends, which lost 5 bases and 6 bases, there was a span of 17 bases. Germline V gives CDR1 SGHDN, CDR2 FVKESK. The CDR3 loop is CASSWDFRALEQYF. CDR3 nucleotide sequence: TGTGCCAGCAGCTGGGATTTTAGGGCCCTCGAGCAGTACTTC.

The chain uses TRBV2 and TRBJ2-1, with no clear D. CDR3 length: 14 amino acids. With 10 bases removed from V and 6 bases from J, the gap between germline ends came to 19 bases. Per the germline V gene, CDR1 is SNHLY and CDR2 is FYNNEI. The CDR3 loop reads CATCTDPYCNEQFF. CDR3 DNA: TGTGCCACCTGTACAGACCCGTACTGCAATGAGCAGTTCTTC.

V and J are TRBV10-2 and TRBJ2-7, with 8 bases identical to TRBD2. Germline lookup yields CDR1 WSHSY and CDR2 SAAADI. Trimming at V came to 2 bases and at J to 3 bases, leaving 3 bases not matched to a gene. The CDR3 totals 14 residues. As DNA, the CDR3 is TGCGCCAGCAGTGAGCCGGGACTAGTCTACGAGCAGTACTTC. It translates to CASSEPGLVYEQYF.

The chain joins TRBV6-5 to TRBJ2-3; the D is unclear. The CDR3 is 11 residues long. CDR1 is MNHEY, CDR2 SVGAGI, per germline. The V and J ends lost 0 bases and 12 bases respectively, with 7 bases between them. The CDR3: CASSYSRAQYF. For the CDR3, the DNA is TGTGCCAGCAGTTACTCGAGAGCCCAGTATTTT.

The V gene is TRBV4-2, the J gene TRBJ2-7, with TRBD2 identical over 9 bases. This CDR3 region has 17 residues. J gave up 5 bases and V 0 bases, and 11 bases lay outside the gene matches. Germline loops: CDR1 LGHNA, CDR2 YNFKEQ. DNA for the CDR3: TGTGCCAGCAGCCAAGAATTAGCGGGAGAAATTATGAACGAGCAGTACTTC. Translated: CASSQELAGEIMNEQYF.

V is TRBV7-6 and J is TRBJ2-7, with a possible D match to TRBD2 (6 bases). V gave up 5 bases and J gave up 4 bases, with 12 bases separating them. Germline CDR1 and CDR2: SGHVS and FNYEAQ. The CDR3 is made up of 13 amino acids. The DNA for the CDR3 is TGTGCCAGCAGCCTTAGACTAGGATACGAGCAGTACTTC. Amino acids: CASSLRLGYEQYF.

V is TRBV11-1 and J is TRBJ1-5, with 8 bases lining up with TRBD1. V trimming: 5 bases; J trimming: 7 bases; junction bases outside the gene matches: 4. This CDR3 has 13 residues. The germline V gene encodes CDR1 SGHAT and CDR2 FQDESV (reference sequence). The CDR3 DNA reads as TGTGCCAGCAGCCAAGGACAGGGCCAGCCCCAGCATTTT. Protein product: CASSQGQGQPQHF. Full variable domain (remainder filled in from reference TRBV11-1 and TRBJ1-5): EAEVAQSPRYKITEKSQAVAFWCDPISGHATLYWYRQILGQGPELLVQFQDESVVDDSQLPKDRFSAERLKGVDSTLKIQPAELGDSAMYLCASSQGQGQPQHFGDGTRLSIL.

This clone was seen just once. This rearrangement joins TRBV14 to TRBJ2-1; D not resolved. Germline CDR1 SGHDN, CDR2 FVKESK. This CDR3 is 13 amino acids long. The germline V and J ends were trimmed by 6 bases and 3 bases, with 9 bases remaining between them. CDR3 sequence reads: CASSHISYNEQFF. CDR3 DNA: TGTGCCAGCAGTCACATAAGCTACAATGAGCAGTTCTTC.

The chain carries TRBV19 and TRBJ2-1, with D unresolved. The CDR3 loop spans 14 amino acids. The ends were cut back, 6 bases at V and 6 bases at J, with 15 bases in the middle. Germline CDR1 and CDR2: LNHDA and SQIVND (reference sequence). The CDR3 nucleotides read TGTGCCAGTAGACCTCGCGAGGTTATCAATGAGCAGTTCTTC. Its protein is CASRPREVINEQFF.

V usage is TRBV6-1 and J usage is TRBJ2-2; tentative D call: TRBD2 (6 bases). Trimming shortened V by 6 bases and J by 7 bases, and 15 bases separated the two germline ends. The CDR3 is 14 amino acids. Germline lookup yields CDR1 MNHNS and CDR2 SASEGT. Here the CDR3 reads CASRERRADGELFF. The CDR3, as DNA: TGTGCCAGCAGGGAAAGGAGGGCCGACGGGGAGCTGTTTTTT.

This clone was counted a single time. The rearrangement uses TRBV7-2 and TRBJ2-2; perhaps TRBD2 as D (5 bases). Germline V gene data show CDR1 as SGHTA and CDR2 as FQGNSA. V was pared by 3 bases and J by 3 bases, with 14 bases between. The CDR3 has 16 amino acids. The CDR3 loop reads CASSFGGLADTGELFF. In DNA form, the CDR3 reads TGTGCCAGCAGCTTTGGTGGTCTAGCAGACACCGGGGAGCTGTTTTTT.

This clone came up once. The chain couples TRBV6-5 to TRBJ2-5; TRBD1 matches 8 bases. Germline values: CDR1 MNHEY, CDR2 SVGAGI. Trimming took 4 bases from V and 9 from J; bases not matched to a gene: 1. This CDR3 is 11 amino acids long. The CDR3 here is CASSLQGAQYF. CDR3 sequence (DNA): TGTGCCAGCAGTTTACAGGGGGCCCAGTACTTC.

This chain connects TRBV7-2 to TRBJ2-3; D perhaps matches TRBD1 (5 bases). Germline V gene data show CDR1 as SGHTA and CDR2 as FQGNSA. The germline V and J ends were trimmed by 5 bases and 6 bases, with 15 bases remaining between them. This CDR3 comprises 14 residues. The chain's CDR3 is CASSPGSPADTQYF. The CDR3 DNA follows: TGTGCCAGCAGCCCAGGGTCCCCAGCGGATACGCAGTATTTT.

The chain joins TRBV11-2 to TRBJ2-7; D possibly uses TRBD1 or TRBD2 (5 bases each). The CDR3 runs to 19 residues. The V and J ends lost 0 bases and 2 bases respectively, with 23 bases between them. Germline V gene lookup returns CDR1 SGHAT and CDR2 FQNNGV. The CDR3 reads CASSLDETRTTRGTYEQYF. The CDR3 DNA sequence: TGTGCCAGCAGCTTAGATGAAACAAGAACAACTAGGGGCACCTACGAGCAGTACTTC.

The rearrangement links TRBV27 to TRBJ2-1; either TRBD1 or TRBD2 may fit D (5 bases each). Per the germline V gene, CDR1 is MNHEY and CDR2 is SMNVEV (reference sequence). V was trimmed by 3 bases and J by 4 bases, leaving 10 bases between them. This CDR3 has 14 residues. In DNA, the CDR3 is TGTGCCAGCAGTTTGGGGGACGCGTACAATGAGCAGTTCTTC. This gives the protein CASSLGDAYNEQFF.

The rearrangement uses TRBV18 and TRBJ1-5, with 8 positions matching TRBD1. Germline lookup yields CDR1 KGHSH and CDR2 LQKENI. The CDR3 sequence is 17 residues long. The J segment lost 5 bases and the V segment lost 3 bases, leaving 12 bases of the junction unmatched. DNA of the CDR3: TGTGCCAGCTCACCGGACAGGGTCCGTCTGAATGATCAGCCCCAGCATTTT. It yields the protein CASSPDRVRLNDQPQHF.

This chain connects TRBV19 to TRBJ1-3; D is unresolved. The V gene's germline CDR1 is LNHDA and CDR2 SQIVND (reference sequence). This CDR3 contains 13 residues. V dropped 2 bases and J dropped 4 bases, with 6 bases sitting between them. The CDR3 nucleotides are TGTGCCAGTAGTATAAAGTCGGGAAACACCATATATTTT. Amino acids: CASSIKSGNTIYF.

The chain recombines TRBV5-6 with TRBJ1-6, with D perhaps TRBD1 (5 bases). V lost 5 bases and J lost 9, with 12 bases in between. CDR1 is SGHDT, CDR2 YYEEEE, per germline. CDR3 length: 13 residues. The DNA of the CDR3 is TGTGCCAGCAGTCTCGGGGGAGGTTCACCCCTCCACTTT. As protein: CASSLGGGSPLHF.

V is TRBV19 and J is TRBJ2-3, with TRBD2 identical over 13 bases. The CDR3 contains 17 residues. V lost 5 bases to trimming and J lost 4 bases; unmatched junction nucleotides: 9. Germline V gene sequence: CDR1 LNHDA, CDR2 SQIVND (reference sequence). The CDR3 bases are TGTGCCAGTAGTCTAGGACTAGCGGGAGTAGGCCCAGATACGCAGTATTTT. This gives the protein CASSLGLAGVGPDTQYF.

The chain links TRBV19 to TRBJ1-4; 7 bases are a match to TRBD1. The CDR3 totals 14 residues. Per germline, CDR1 LNHDA and CDR2 SQIVND (reference sequence). V dropped 7 bases and J dropped 0; count of bases not matched to a gene: 2. This CDR3 is CASTDRATNEKLFF. The CDR3 DNA sequence: TGTGCCAGTACCGACAGGGCAACTAATGAAAAACTGTTTTTT.

This chain joins TRBV6-6 and TRBJ1-2; 7 bases match TRBD1. Germline values: CDR1 MNHNY, CDR2 SVGAGI (reference sequence). J gave up 3 bases and V 10 bases, and 14 bases lay outside the gene matches. The CDR3 is made up of 15 amino acids. The CDR3 DNA reads TGTGCCACGACGGAACAGGGGCGCCTTTACTATGGCTACACCTTC. As protein: CATTEQGRLYYGYTF.